This note documents a single T cell receptor (beta chain) sequence. This specimen belongs to a study of blood T cell repertoires in COVID-19. In the study overall: Samples representing acute and convalescent COVID-19 were sourced from the United States, Italy and Spain. T cells, B-cell-depleted T cells, or PBMCs provided the cDNA or gDNA that served as material.

Study processing details: Amplification with reference gene primers provided the estimates of nucleated cell counts. The data were produced by immunoSEQ multiplex PCR, yet TCRdb's version contains in-frame clones alone and is incomplete. D and trimming were read from the DNA, whereas the V and J calls and clone size are those reported in that table. The top ten clones hold approximately 8% of a sample with under 45,000 clones, 86% of them seen once. The sequenced sample consisted of peripheral blood. The clonotype was recovered from a man in his 60s with active COVID-19.

The CDR3 spells CASSLIGARRVVGDEQFF. Written as DNA, the CDR3 is TGTGCCAGCAGTTTAATTGGAGCGCGGCGGGTTGTTGGTGATGAGCAGTTCTTC. The J gene is TRBJ2-1, the V gene TRBV27; weak D call: TRBD2 (5 bases). Germline V gene sequence: CDR1 MNHEY, CDR2 SMNVEV (reference sequence). The CDR3 length is 18 residues. V dropped 2 bases and J dropped 8 bases, with 25 bases sitting between them.